These 20 T cell receptor beta chains were sequenced from one sample in a study of T-cell reconstitution after alpha-beta-depleted transplantation in children. Researchers prepared the TCRbeta library using unique molecular identifiers, the study reports. TCRdb processed the PCR reads anew with MiXCR; each CDR3 protein has one entry. The table includes a few hundred thousand distinct CDR3 sequences, over 25% detected once. The starting material was PBMCs, obtained before TCRalphabeta/CD19-depleted stem cell transplant. Source of these receptors: a boy less than two years old with Wiskott-Aldrich syndrome, due to receive a stem cell transplant.

This sequence joins TRBV2 and TRBJ2-7; 15 bases are a match to TRBD2. The J segment lost 3 bases and the V segment lost 8 bases, leaving 2 bases of the junction unmatched. The germline gives CDR1 SNHLY, CDR2 FYNNEI. CDR3 length: 14 residues. The CDR3 region is CASGGLAGGYEQYF. Written as DNA, the CDR3 is TGTGCCAGCGGGGGACTAGCGGGAGGCTACGAGCAGTACTTC.

This clonotype turned up a few times. This sequence joins TRBV5-1 and TRBJ2-5; 10 nucleotides match TRBD2. Trimming took 3 bases from V and 3 from J; bases not matched to a gene: 8. CDR3 length equals 16 residues. The V gene's germline CDR1 is SGHRS and CDR2 YFSETQ. CDR3 bases: TGCGCCAGCAGCTCGGGACTAGCGAGGTCGGAAGAGACCCAGTACTTC. Translated, it gives CASSSGLARSEETQYF.

The chain joins TRBV5-1 to TRBJ1-1; no firm D call. Germline-derived CDR1 and CDR2 are SGHRS and YFSETQ. The CDR3 loop spans 15 amino acids. Trimming stripped 5 bases from V and 9 bases from J, with 23 bases between. The CDR3 here is CASRWDVAVTFKAFF. As DNA, the CDR3 is TGCGCCAGCAGATGGGATGTGGCAGTCACGTTTAAAGCTTTCTTT.

CDR3 amino acids: CASGTSVTYQETQYF. In DNA form, the CDR3 reads TGCGCCAGTGGGACTAGCGTCACTTACCAAGAGACCCAGTACTTC. The chain uses TRBV4-1 and TRBJ2-5; 10 bases are a match to TRBD2. The germline V gene encodes CDR1 MGHRA and CDR2 YSYEKL. This CDR3 region has 15 residues. V was clipped by 9 bases and J by 0 bases; unmatched bases: 7.

The rearrangement joins TRBV5-4 to TRBJ1-2; 9 positions agree with TRBD1. The J segment lost 1 base and the V segment lost 2 bases, leaving 3 bases of the junction unmatched. The CDR3 is 15 amino acids. CDR1 and CDR2 (germline): SGHNT, YYREEE (reference sequence). CDR3 residues: CASSFGTGLNYGYTF. The CDR3 nucleotides are TGTGCCAGCAGCTTCGGGACAGGGCTTAACTATGGCTACACCTTC.

This clonotype appeared a few times. The rearrangement joins TRBV3-1 to TRBJ2-1; 7 positions agree with TRBD2. Germline assignment: CDR1 LGHDT and CDR2 YNNKEL (reference sequence). The CDR3 contains 16 residues. The J segment lost 2 bases and the V segment lost 6 bases, leaving 10 bases of the junction unmatched. The CDR3 reads CASRNGGRAPYNEQFF. The DNA for the CDR3 is TGTGCCAGCAGGAACGGAGGGAGGGCCCCCTACAATGAGCAGTTCTTC.

The J gene is TRBJ1-5, the V gene TRBV30, with D uncertain. This CDR3 has 14 amino acids. CDR1 is GTSNPN and CDR2 is SVGIG in the germline V gene (reference sequence). V gave up 0 bases and J gave up 5 bases, with 11 bases separating them. DNA for the CDR3: TGTGCCTGGAGTGTACGGTTCGGGGATCAGCCCCAGCATTTT. Amino acids: CAWSVRFGDQPQHF.

In this sample, this clonotype turned up a few times. This chain connects TRBV18 to TRBJ2-5; a possible D gene is TRBD2 (5 bases). CDR3 length equals 13 residues. Germline CDR1 KGHSH, CDR2 LQKENI. V was cut by 6 bases and J by 2 bases, with 10 bases left in between. The CDR3 DNA follows: TGTGCCAGCTCGACGGGGTATCAAGAGACCCAGTACTTC. Its translation: CASSTGYQETQYF.

The CDR3 here is CASSPASRVSEQFF. As DNA, the CDR3 is TGCGCCAGCAGCCCAGCAAGTCGGGTTTCGGAGCAGTTCTTC. V usage is TRBV5-1 and J usage is TRBJ2-1; unclear D gene. The V and J ends lost 4 bases and 10 bases respectively, with 18 bases between them. CDR1 SGHRS and CDR2 YFSETQ come from the germline V gene. CDR3 length: 14 amino acids.

J is TRBJ2-1 and V is TRBV7-2, with D unresolved. Trimming stripped 4 bases from V and 8 bases from J, with 9 bases between. This CDR3 has 12 residues. Germline V gene lookup returns CDR1 SGHTA and CDR2 FQGNSA. CDR3 region: CASSSMTHEQFF. The CDR3 DNA reads TGTGCCAGCAGCTCGATGACCCATGAGCAGTTCTTC.

The chain uses TRBV7-9 and TRBJ2-1, with D possibly TRBD1 on 5 matching bases. The CDR3 runs to 16 residues. Germline V gene data show CDR1 as SEHNR and CDR2 as FQNEAQ (reference sequence). The ends were cut back, 4 bases at V and 4 bases at J, with 17 bases in the middle. CDR3 sequence reads: CASSSVKGDTYNEQFF. In DNA form, the CDR3 reads TGTGCCAGCAGCTCCGTAAAAGGGGATACATACAATGAGCAGTTCTTC.

The chain carries TRBV7-6 and TRBJ2-7, with 15 bases lining up with TRBD2. Germline assignment: CDR1 SGHVS and CDR2 FNYEAQ. V lost 5 bases, J lost 2 bases, and 4 bases stayed unmatched. There are 16 residues in the CDR3. CDR3 nucleotides: TGTGCCAGCAGCCAGGGACTAGCGGGAGGAACCTACGAGCAGTACTTC. Its protein product is CASSQGLAGGTYEQYF.

The chain is built from TRBV4-2 and TRBJ2-1, with 12 bases identical to TRBD2. Per the germline V gene, CDR1 is LGHNA and CDR2 is YNFKEQ. The ends lost 1 base at V and 10 bases at J; junction bases unmatched: 2. The CDR3 is 14 amino acids. CDR3: CASSQVGTSGEQFF. The CDR3 DNA follows: TGTGCCAGCAGCCAAGTCGGGACTAGCGGGGAGCAGTTCTTC.

This clonotype showed up just a few times. The junction shows a germline mismatch at one end, possibly a read error. This sequence joins TRBV7-9 and TRBJ2-3; 9 nucleotides align to TRBD2. This CDR3 comprises 14 residues. Looked up from germline, CDR1 is SEHNR and CDR2 is FQNEAQ (reference sequence). The CDR3 DNA reads TGTGCCAGCAACTTAGCGGGAGCTCGAGATACGCAGTATTTT. It specifies CASNLAGARDTQYF.

The chain couples TRBV28 to TRBJ2-7, with D tentatively TRBD2 (6 bases). The germline gives CDR1 MDHEN, CDR2 SYDVKM. The V end lost 3 bases, the J end lost 0 bases, and 12 bases lay between the germline ends. This CDR3 contains 15 residues. The CDR3: CASSFQAGGSYEQYF. The CDR3 DNA is TGTGCCAGCAGTTTTCAAGCGGGTGGCTCCTACGAGCAGTACTTC.

The rearrangement uses TRBV24-1 and TRBJ1-3; D is perhaps TRBD1 (5 bases). Germline lookup yields CDR1 KGHDR and CDR2 SFDVKD. Trimming took off 5 bases at V and 3 bases at J, with 10 bases between the two ends. The CDR3 extends over 14 amino acids. CDR3 bases: TGTGCCACCAGTGTCTGGGACGGTGGAAACACCATATATTTT. Its protein is CATSVWDGGNTIYF.

The gene calls are TRBV20-1 and TRBJ2-1, with a possible D match to TRBD1 (6 bases). The V gene lost 8 bases and the J gene lost 15 bases, with 20 bases spanning the gap. Per the germline V gene, CDR1 is DFQATT and CDR2 is SNEGSKA (reference sequence). The CDR3 contains 11 residues. This CDR3 reads CSLTKGVTSFF. CDR3 sequence (DNA): TGCAGTCTCACTAAGGGGGTAACGTCGTTCTTC.

V is TRBV28 and J is TRBJ1-2; D unclear. CDR1 MDHEN and CDR2 SYDVKM come from the germline V gene. CDR3 length: 16 amino acids. The V end lost 3 bases, the J end lost 4 bases, and 18 bases lay between the germline ends. The CDR3: CASSLPRGIGPYGYTF. In DNA, the CDR3 is TGTGCCAGCAGTTTGCCCCGGGGAATTGGCCCCTATGGCTACACCTTC.

This chain connects TRBV7-2 to TRBJ1-2, with D maybe TRBD1 (5 bases). The CDR3 has 13 amino acids. Deletions cut 1 base from V and 7 bases from J, with 10 bases between. In germline, CDR1 is SGHTA, CDR2 FQGNSA. The CDR3 DNA is TGTGCCAGCAGCTTAGTCCAGGGCAGTGGCTACACCTTC. Translation gives CASSLVQGSGYTF.

This clonotype was counted between two and nine times. V and J are TRBV7-6 and TRBJ2-7; no reliable D call. CDR1 and CDR2 (germline): SGHVS, FNYEAQ. CDR3 length equals 13 residues. Trimming removed 5 bases from V and 3 bases from J, with 11 bases in between. The CDR3 spells CASSVDTYYEQYF. Here the CDR3 DNA reads TGTGCCAGCAGCGTAGACACTTACTACGAGCAGTACTTC.